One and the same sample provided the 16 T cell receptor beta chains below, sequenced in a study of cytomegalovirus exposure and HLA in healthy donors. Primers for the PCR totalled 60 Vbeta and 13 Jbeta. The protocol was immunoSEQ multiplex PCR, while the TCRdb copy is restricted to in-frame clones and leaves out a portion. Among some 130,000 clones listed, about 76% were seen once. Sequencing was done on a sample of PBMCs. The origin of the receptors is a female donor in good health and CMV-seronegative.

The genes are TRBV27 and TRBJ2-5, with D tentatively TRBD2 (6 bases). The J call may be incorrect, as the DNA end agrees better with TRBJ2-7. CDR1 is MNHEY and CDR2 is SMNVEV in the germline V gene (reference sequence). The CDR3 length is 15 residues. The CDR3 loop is CASSPTWGRSYEQYF. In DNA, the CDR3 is TGTGCCAGCAGTCCCACGTGGGGGAGGTCCTACGAGCAGTACTTC.

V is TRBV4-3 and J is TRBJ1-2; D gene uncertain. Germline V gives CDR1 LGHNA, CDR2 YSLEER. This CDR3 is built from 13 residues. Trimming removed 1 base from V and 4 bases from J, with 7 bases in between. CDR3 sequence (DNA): TGCGCCAGCAGCCAAGCTCGTCTCTATGGCTACACCTTC. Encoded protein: CASSQARLYGYTF.

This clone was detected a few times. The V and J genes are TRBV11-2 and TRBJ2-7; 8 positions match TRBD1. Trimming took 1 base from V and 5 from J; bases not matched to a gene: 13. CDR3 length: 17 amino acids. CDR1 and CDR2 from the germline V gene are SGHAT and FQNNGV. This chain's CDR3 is CASSLVVVGQGADEQYF. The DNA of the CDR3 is TGTGCCAGCAGCTTAGTAGTTGTCGGGCAGGGGGCAGACGAGCAGTACTTC. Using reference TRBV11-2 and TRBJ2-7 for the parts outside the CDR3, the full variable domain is EAGVAQSPRYKIIEKRQSVAFWCNPISGHATLYWYQQILGQGPKLLIQFQNNGVVDDSQLPKDRFSAERLKGVDSTLKIQPAKLEDSAVYLCASSLVVVGQGADEQYFGPGTRLTVT.

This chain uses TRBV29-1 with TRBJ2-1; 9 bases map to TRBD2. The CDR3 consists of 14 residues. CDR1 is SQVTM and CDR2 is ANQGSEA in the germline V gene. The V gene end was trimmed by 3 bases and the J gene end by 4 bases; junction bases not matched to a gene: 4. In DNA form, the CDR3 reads TGCAGCGTTGATGCTAGCGGGGCTTACAATGAGCAGTTCTTC. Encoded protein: CSVDASGAYNEQFF.

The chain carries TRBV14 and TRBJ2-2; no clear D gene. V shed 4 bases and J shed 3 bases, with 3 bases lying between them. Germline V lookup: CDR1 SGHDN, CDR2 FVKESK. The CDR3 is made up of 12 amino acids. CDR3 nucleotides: TGTGCCAGCAGCCCATACACCGGGGAGCTGTTTTTT. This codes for CASSPYTGELFF. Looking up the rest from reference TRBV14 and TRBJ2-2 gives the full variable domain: EAGVTQFPSHSVIEKGQTVTLRCDPISGHDNLYWYRRVMGKEIKFLLHFVKESKQDESGMPNNRFLAERTGGTYSTLKVQPAELEDSGVYFCASSPYTGELFFGEGSRLTVL.

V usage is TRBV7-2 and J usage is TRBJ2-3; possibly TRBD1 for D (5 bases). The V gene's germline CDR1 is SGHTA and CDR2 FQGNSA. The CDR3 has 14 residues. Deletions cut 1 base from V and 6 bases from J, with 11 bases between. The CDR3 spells CASSLGYGADTQYF. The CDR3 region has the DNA TGTGCCAGCAGCTTAGGGTATGGGGCGGATACGCAGTATTTT. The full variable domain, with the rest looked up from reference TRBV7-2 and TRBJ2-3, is GAGVSQSPSNKVTEKGKDVELRCDPISGHTALYWYRQSLGQGLEFLIYFQGNSAPDKSGLPSDRFSAERTGGSVSTLTIQRTQQEDSAVYLCASSLGYGADTQYFGPGTRLTVL.

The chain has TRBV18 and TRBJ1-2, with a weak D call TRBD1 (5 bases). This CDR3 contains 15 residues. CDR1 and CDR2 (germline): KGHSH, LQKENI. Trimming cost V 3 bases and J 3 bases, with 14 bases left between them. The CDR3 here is CASSPSGQGDYGYTF. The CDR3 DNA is TGTGCCAGCTCACCTTCTGGACAAGGCGACTATGGCTACACCTTC. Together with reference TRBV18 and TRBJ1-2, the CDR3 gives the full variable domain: NAGVMQNPRHLVRRRGQEARLRCSPMKGHSHVYWYRQLPEEGLKFMVYLQKENIIDESGMPKERFSAEFPKEGPSILRIQQVVRGDSAAYFCASSPSGQGDYGYTFGSGTRLTVV.

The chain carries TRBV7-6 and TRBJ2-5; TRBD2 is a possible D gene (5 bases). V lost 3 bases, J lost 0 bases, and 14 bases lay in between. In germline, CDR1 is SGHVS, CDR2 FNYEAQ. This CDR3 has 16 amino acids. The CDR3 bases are TGTGCCAGCAGCTTGGCCGGACTTTCGTACCAAGAGACCCAGTACTTC. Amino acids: CASSLAGLSYQETQYF. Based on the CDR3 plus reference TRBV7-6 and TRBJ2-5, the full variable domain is GAGVSQSPRYKVTKRGQDVALRCDPISGHVSLYWYRQALGQGPEFLTYFNYEAQQDKSGLPNDRFSAERPEGSISTLTIQRTEQRDSAMYRCASSLAGLSYQETQYFGPGTRLLVL.

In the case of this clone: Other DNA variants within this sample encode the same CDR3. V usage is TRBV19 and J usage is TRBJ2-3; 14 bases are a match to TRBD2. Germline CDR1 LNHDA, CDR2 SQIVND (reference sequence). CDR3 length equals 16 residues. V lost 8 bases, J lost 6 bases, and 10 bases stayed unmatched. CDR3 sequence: CASLRTSGGLRDTQYF. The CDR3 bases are TGTGCCAGTCTAAGGACTAGCGGGGGGCTCAGGGATACGCAGTATTTT.

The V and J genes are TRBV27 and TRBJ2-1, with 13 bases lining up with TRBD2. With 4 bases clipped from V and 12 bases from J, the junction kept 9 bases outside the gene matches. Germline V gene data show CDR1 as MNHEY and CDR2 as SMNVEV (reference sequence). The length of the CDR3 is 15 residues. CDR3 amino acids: CASSSVTSGRVRQFF. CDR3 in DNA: TGTGCCAGCAGTTCTGTAACTAGCGGGAGGGTACGGCAGTTCTTC.

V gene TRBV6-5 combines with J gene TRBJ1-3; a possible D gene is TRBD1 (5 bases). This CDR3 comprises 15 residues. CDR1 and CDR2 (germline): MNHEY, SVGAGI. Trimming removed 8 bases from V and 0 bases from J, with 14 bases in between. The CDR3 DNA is TGTGCCAGCTGGAAGGGGCACGACTCTGGAAACACCATATATTTT. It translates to CASWKGHDSGNTIYF.

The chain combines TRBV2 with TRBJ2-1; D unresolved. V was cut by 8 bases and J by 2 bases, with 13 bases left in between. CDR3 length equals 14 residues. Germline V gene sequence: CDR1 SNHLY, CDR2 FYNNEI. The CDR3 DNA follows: TGTGCCAGCCTCAGGTCTGGTACCTACAATGAGCAGTTCTTC. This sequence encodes CASLRSGTYNEQFF.

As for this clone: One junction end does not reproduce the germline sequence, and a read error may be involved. As DNA, the CDR3 is TGTGCTAGCAGCTCCTACAGGGCAGATACGCAGTATTTT. Translation: CASSSYRADTQYF. This chain connects TRBV7-7 to TRBJ2-3; D may be TRBD1 (6 bases). This CDR3 spans 13 amino acids. Germline V CDR1 and CDR2: SSHAT, FNYEAQ (reference sequence).

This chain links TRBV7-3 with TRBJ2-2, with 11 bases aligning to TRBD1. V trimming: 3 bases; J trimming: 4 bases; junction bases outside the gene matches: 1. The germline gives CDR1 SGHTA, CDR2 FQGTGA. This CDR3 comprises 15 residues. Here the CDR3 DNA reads TGTGCCAGCAGCTTTGGACAGGGGGCCACCGGGGAGCTGTTTTTT. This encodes CASSFGQGATGELFF.

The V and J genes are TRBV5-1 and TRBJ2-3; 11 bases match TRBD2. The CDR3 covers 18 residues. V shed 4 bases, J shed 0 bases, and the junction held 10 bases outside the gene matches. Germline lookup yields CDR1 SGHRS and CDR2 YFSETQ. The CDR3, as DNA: TGCGCCAGCAGCCGTACTAGCGGGGGAATCTTAAGCACAGATACGCAGTATTTT. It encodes CASSRTSGGILSTDTQYF.

The CDR3 loop reads CASSAAWGATQYF. In nucleotides, the CDR3 is TGTGCCAGCAGCGCAGCCTGGGGAGCTACGCAGTATTTT. The chain carries TRBV7-2 and TRBJ2-3; possible D gene TRBD2, 5 bases. Deletions cut 5 bases from V and 8 bases from J, with 14 bases between. The CDR3 is made up of 13 amino acids. Germline CDR1 is SGHTA and CDR2 is FQGNSA.